Each of the 7 T cell receptor beta chains below was sequenced from the same sample in a study of T and B cells in COVID-19 patients. Blood genomic DNA input for TRB amplification was about 240-550 ng. Multiplex PCR with BIOMED2 TRB-A/B primer pools amplified TRB rearrangements. TCRdb reanalysed the multiplex PCR reads using MiXCR and keeps one entry per CDR3 protein. The sample consists of about 9,500 distinct CDR3 sequences, under 30% of them appearing once. The sample was blood. The receptor source for this set is a human donor who had recovered from COVID-19.

Note on this clonotype: Mismatch with germline at one junction end may stem from a read error. The J gene is TRBJ2-7, the V gene TRBV4-3; TRBD1 agrees at 9 bases. The CDR3 spans 16 residues. Looked up from germline, CDR1 is LGHNA and CDR2 is YSLEER. CDR3 residues: CASSQGTGQSSYEQYF. In DNA, the CDR3 is TGTGCCAGCAGCCAAGGGACAGGGCAGAGCTCCTACGAGCAGTACTTC.

To note about this clonotype: An end of the junction does not agree with germline; a read error may underlie this. This chain joins TRBV10-3 and TRBJ1-1; D gene uncertain. Germline V gene sequence: CDR1 ENHRY, CDR2 SYGVKD. The CDR3 has 15 residues. The CDR3 coding sequence is TGTGACATCAGTGAGGCCGCGTTTATGAACACTGAAGCTTTCTTT. Encoded protein: CDISEAAFMNTEAFF.

The chain uses TRBV4-3 and TRBJ2-1, with 9 bases identical to TRBD2. Germline trimming cut 0 bases from V and 6 bases from J; bases unmatched to any gene: 9. This CDR3 has 17 residues. Looked up from germline, CDR1 is LGHNA and CDR2 is YSLEER. CDR3 protein: CASSQDTKTSGFNEQFF. The CDR3 DNA is TGCGCCAGCAGCCAAGATACGAAGACTAGCGGTTTCAATGAGCAGTTCTTC.

This clonotype is termed medium-sized. The chain uses TRBV12-3 or TRBV12-4 and TRBJ1-2, with D possibly TRBD1 on 5 matching bases. The CDR3 is 12 residues long. Trimming removed 5 bases at V and 2 bases at J, with 6 bases between. The CDR3 DNA sequence: TGTGCCAGCAGTCGGGACAACTATGGCTACACCTTC. Translation gives CASSRDNYGYTF.

This clonotype occurred a few times. V is TRBV18 and J is TRBJ1-2; TRBD1 is a possible D gene (5 bases). V shed 3 bases and J shed 8 bases, with 10 bases lying between them. Germline lookup yields CDR1 KGHSH and CDR2 LQKENI. This CDR3 has 12 residues. CDR3 protein: CASSPGGDGYTF. CDR3 coding DNA: TGTGCCAGCTCACCGGGCGGGGACGGCTACACCTTC.

Judged by abundance, this clonotype is medium-sized. The chain joins TRBV19 to TRBJ2-1; D might be TRBD1 (7 bases). CDR1 is LNHDA and CDR2 is SQIVND in the germline V gene (reference sequence). V was clipped by 9 bases and J by 0 bases, with 12 bases between them. This CDR3 is 14 amino acids long. The CDR3 DNA reads TGTGCCAGCCGACAGGGAGGCTCCTACAATGAGCAGTTCTTC. It codes for CASRQGGSYNEQFF. The full variable domain, rest sourced from reference TRBV19 and TRBJ2-1, is DGGITQSPKYLFRKEGQNVTLSCEQNLNHDAMYWYRQDPGQGLRLIYYSQIVNDFQKGDIAEGYSVSREKKESFPLTVTSAQKNPTAFYLCASRQGGSYNEQFFGPGTRLTVL.

This rearrangement joins TRBV24-1 to TRBJ1-3, with D unresolved. Germline CDR1 is KGHDR and CDR2 is SFDVKD. The germline V and J ends were trimmed by 7 bases and 0 bases, with 12 bases remaining between them. The length of the CDR3 is 15 residues. The CDR3 DNA is TGTGCCACCAGGGCTAGTTCAGGCTCTGGAAACACCATATATTTT. Encoded protein: CATRASSGSGNTIYF.